This T cell receptor beta chain was sequenced in a study of T cells after yellow fever vaccination. Deletions cut 5 bases from V and 7 bases from J, with 15 bases between. Germline CDR1 and CDR2: DFQATT and SNEGSKA (reference sequence). The CDR3 runs to 13 residues. TCRdb processed the 5' RACE reads anew with MiXCR; each CDR3 protein has one entry. Altogether 150,000 or so distinct CDR3 sequences are present, around 6.3% being singletons, with the ten largest covering over 0.55%. This clonotype has only a few counts. This receptor was identified in a man between 25 and 39 years old who received the YFV17D yellow fever vaccine. The chain recombines TRBV20-1 with TRBJ1-3; D not certain. The starting material was CD4+ T cells sorted from PBMCs, obtained 10 days after the yellow fever booster vaccination. The CDR3 loop reads CSASPAGRNTIYF. The CDR3 region has the DNA TGCAGTGCTTCCCCGGCAGGAAGGAACACCATATATTTT.